A single sample is the source of the 32 T cell receptor beta chains below, sequenced in a study of post-analysis software for immune sequencing data. Study-wide results and limits: In patients, TRBV5-6, TRBV5-1 and TRBV20-1 belonged to roughly 5 TRBV segments found more frequently than in controls.

Unique molecular identifiers featured in each of the TCR beta cDNA libraries. From the PCR reads, TCRdb called clonotypes with MiXCR, one entry per CDR3 protein. In the table there are hundreds of thousands of distinct CDR3 sequences, less than 40% of which are singletons. For these TCRs, the target antigens are not known. What was sequenced was blood. The receptors were sampled from a girl aged 10-17 years with multiple sclerosis.

This rearrangement joins TRBV20-1 to TRBJ2-5; 7 nucleotides line up with TRBD1. Germline CDR1 and CDR2: DFQATT and SNEGSKA (reference sequence). The CDR3 has 16 residues. V lost 6 bases, J lost 1 base, and 14 bases stayed unmatched. In DNA form, the CDR3 reads TGCAGTGCCCATTTAGGGACAGCGAGCCTCCAAGAGACCCAGTACTTC. Its translation: CSAHLGTASLQETQYF.

The chain couples TRBV6-1 to TRBJ2-1; D is uncertain. Trimming stripped 1 base from V and 15 bases from J, with 22 bases between. Per the germline V gene, CDR1 is MNHNS and CDR2 is SASEGT. This CDR3 is built from 15 residues. CDR3 DNA sequence: TGTGCCAGCAGTGAAGGTGTAGCCCTCCCCCGATGGCGGTTCTTC. It specifies CASSEGVALPRWRFF.

The V gene is TRBV28, the J gene TRBJ2-7; possibly TRBD2 for D (6 bases). V lost 7 bases to trimming and J lost 1 base, with 14 bases between them. CDR3 length: 14 residues. The germline CDR1 and CDR2 sequences are MDHEN and SYDVKM. The CDR3 sequence is CASIKLGGSYEQYF. The CDR3 DNA follows: TGTGCCAGCATAAAACTCGGAGGGTCCTACGAGCAGTACTTC.

This clonotype was counted a few times. V gene TRBV7-2 combines with J gene TRBJ2-1; 11 bases agree with TRBD2. From germline, CDR1 is SGHTA and CDR2 FQGNSA. The CDR3 contains 16 residues. J lost 12 bases, V lost 1 base, and 11 bases had no gene match. CDR3 protein: CASSLGASGGTMRQFF. The DNA of the CDR3 is TGTGCCAGCAGCTTAGGGGCTAGCGGGGGGACAATGAGGCAGTTCTTC.

The rearrangement uses TRBV9 and TRBJ2-7; TRBD2 aligns across 10 bases. J was trimmed by 6 bases and V by 0 bases; bases with no gene match: 9. The CDR3 spans 16 residues. Germline lookup yields CDR1 SGDLS and CDR2 YYNGEE. CDR3 sequence reads: CASSVGPSGGAGEQYF. The CDR3 DNA follows: TGTGCCAGCAGCGTAGGTCCCAGCGGGGGGGCGGGCGAGCAGTACTTC.

This chain connects TRBV27 to TRBJ1-6; TRBD1 matches 9 bases. Germline CDR1 and CDR2: MNHEY and SMNVEV (reference sequence). The CDR3 has 14 residues. The ends lost 5 bases at V and 7 bases at J; junction bases unmatched: 3. CDR3 loop: CASSTGTGNSPLHF. The CDR3 coding sequence is TGTGCCAGCAGTACCGGGACAGGGAATTCACCCCTCCACTTT.

The CDR3 here is CASSPLWVGNQPQHF. CDR3 coding DNA: TGCGCCAGCAGCCCTTTATGGGTTGGCAATCAGCCCCAGCATTTT. The J gene is TRBJ1-5, the V gene TRBV4-1; no clear D gene. The CDR3 length is 15 residues. V lost 4 bases to trimming and J lost 2 bases, with 12 bases between them. Germline V gene sequence: CDR1 MGHRA, CDR2 YSYEKL.

The chain joins TRBV5-1 to TRBJ2-3; perhaps TRBD1 as D (5 bases). The CDR3 spans 14 residues. Deletions cut 4 bases from V and 6 bases from J, with 15 bases between. Germline CDR1 reads SGHRS; CDR2 reads YFSETQ. CDR3 region: CASSQRHYRDTQYF. DNA of the CDR3: TGCGCCAGCAGCCAACGCCACTACAGGGATACGCAGTATTTT.

The chain is built from TRBV12-3 or TRBV12-4 and TRBJ1-1, with D possibly matching TRBD1 (5 bases). The CDR3 covers 13 residues. Trimming took 3 bases from V and 9 from J, leaving 14 bases between them. The DNA for the CDR3 is TGTGCCAGCAGTTTTAAGGGGAATTCCCAAGCTTTCTTT. Protein: CASSFKGNSQAFF.

This chain links TRBV20-1 with TRBJ2-1; the D is unclear. The ends were cut back, 6 bases at V and 0 bases at J, with 12 bases in the middle. The CDR3 runs to 14 residues. CDR1 is DFQATT and CDR2 is SNEGSKA in the germline V gene (reference sequence). CDR3 sequence: CSAENGASYNEQFF. CDR3 bases: TGCAGTGCGGAAAACGGTGCCTCCTACAATGAGCAGTTCTTC.

This clonotype has more than one count but fewer than ten. The chain uses TRBV5-5 and TRBJ2-6; D is perhaps TRBD1 (5 bases). Looked up from germline, CDR1 is SGHKS and CDR2 is YYEKEE (reference sequence). Trimming cost V 3 bases and J 4 bases, with 23 bases left between them. The CDR3 is 19 residues long. The CDR3 protein is CASSSILGVGQKGANVLTF. CDR3 sequence (DNA): TGTGCCAGCAGCTCGATATTAGGGGTGGGTCAGAAAGGGGCCAACGTCCTGACTTTC.

The rearrangement links TRBV5-1 to TRBJ2-3; TRBD2 agrees at 13 bases. Per the germline V gene, CDR1 is SGHRS and CDR2 is YFSETQ. This CDR3 region has 16 residues. V lost 0 bases to trimming and J lost 7 bases; unmatched junction nucleotides: 5. DNA of the CDR3: TGCGCCAGCAGCTTGGGGTCGGGACTAGCGGGACATACGCAGTATTTT. Protein: CASSLGSGLAGHTQYF.

The chain couples TRBV5-1 to TRBJ2-1; TRBD2 aligns across 9 bases. There are 16 residues in the CDR3. The J segment lost 10 bases and the V segment lost 4 bases, leaving 15 bases of the junction unmatched. Germline CDR1 is SGHRS and CDR2 is YFSETQ. The CDR3 nucleotides are TGCGCCAGCAGCCCGGAAAGGAGCGGGGGGCCGGGCGAGCAGTTCTTC. Translated, it gives CASSPERSGGPGEQFF.

The V call is TRBV29-1, the J call TRBJ2-7; the match to TRBD1 covers 11 bases. The closer fit of TRBJ2-5 to the DNA end suggests the J call may be wrong. This CDR3 is 19 amino acids long. Germline CDR1 is SQVTM and CDR2 is ANQGSEA. CDR3 in amino acids: CSVSPGYRLRGQGEETQYF. For the CDR3, the DNA is TGCAGCGTGAGCCCGGGGTACCGACTAAGGGGACAGGGGGAAGAGACCCAGTACTTC.

V gene TRBV27 combines with J gene TRBJ1-2; D remains ambiguous. Trimming took off 6 bases at V and 5 bases at J, with 19 bases between the two ends. The CDR3 contains 15 residues. Germline CDR1 reads MNHEY; CDR2 reads SMNVEV (reference sequence). CDR3 sequence: CASSLGPKTPYGYTF. The CDR3 DNA sequence: TGTGCCAGCAGCTTAGGCCCCAAAACCCCATATGGCTACACCTTC.

The table lists this clonotype with a few counts. The chain carries TRBV29-1 and TRBJ2-3; either TRBD1 or TRBD2 may fit D (5 bases each). Germline loops: CDR1 SQVTM, CDR2 ANQGSEA. There are 14 residues in the CDR3. V lost 6 bases and J lost 3, with 16 bases in between. The CDR3, as DNA: TGCAGCGTGCCGGGGTCAGGGTGGACAGATACGCAGTATTTT. It translates to CSVPGSGWTDTQYF.

The V gene is TRBV12-3 or TRBV12-4, the J gene TRBJ2-3, with D uncertain. Deletions cut 6 bases from V and 6 bases from J, with 19 bases between. The CDR3 is 15 residues long. The CDR3 reads CASSARANLGDTQYF. CDR3 coding DNA: TGTGCCAGCAGCGCCCGGGCCAATCTTGGGGATACGCAGTATTTT.

The chain joins TRBV24-1 to TRBJ2-3, with unresolved D. This CDR3 has 13 residues. Germline V gene data show CDR1 as KGHDR and CDR2 as SFDVKD. V was pared by 4 bases and J by 2 bases, with 6 bases between. Here the CDR3 reads CATSDPPTDTQYF. In DNA, the CDR3 is TGTGCCACCAGTGACCCCCCCACAGATACGCAGTATTTT.

The chain recombines TRBV5-1 with TRBJ1-5; TRBD1 might be the D (5 bases). The CDR3 spans 15 residues. V gave up 0 bases and J gave up 6 bases, with 13 bases separating them. Germline-derived CDR1 and CDR2 are SGHRS and YFSETQ. DNA for the CDR3: TGCGCCAGCAGCTTGGGAGGGGAACTAGGTCAGCCCCAGCATTTT. This gives the protein CASSLGGELGQPQHF.

V and J are TRBV5-5 and TRBJ2-7; the D is unclear. V was shortened by 4 bases and J by 3 bases, with 17 bases between the two germline ends. The germline CDR1 and CDR2 sequences are SGHKS and YYEKEE (reference sequence). This CDR3 has 15 amino acids. This CDR3 is CASSRGWNNYYEQYF. The CDR3 DNA reads as TGTGCCAGCAGCCGAGGCTGGAATAACTACTACGAGCAGTACTTC. Combining the CDR3 with reference TRBV5-5 and TRBJ2-7 gives the whole variable domain DAGVTQSPTHLIKTRGQQVTLRCSPISGHKSVSWYQQVLGQGPQFIFQYYEKEERGRGNFPDRFSARQFPNYSSELNVNALLLGDSALYLCASSRGWNNYYEQYFGPGTRLTVT.

The chain is built from TRBV11-2 and TRBJ1-4; D is ambiguous. V lost 3 bases to trimming and J lost 5 bases, with 7 bases between them. This CDR3 is 13 amino acids long. CDR1 is SGHAT, CDR2 FQNNGV, per germline. The CDR3 nucleotides are TGTGCCAGCAGCTTCTACGTAAATGAAAAACTGTTTTTT. This codes for CASSFYVNEKLFF.

The table lists this clonotype with a few counts. V and J are TRBV9 and TRBJ2-1; D might be TRBD1 or TRBD2, each matching 5 bases. The CDR3 runs 14 residues. The ends were cut back, 3 bases at V and 7 bases at J, with 14 bases in the middle. Germline CDR1 reads SGDLS; CDR2 reads YYNGEE. For the CDR3, the DNA is TGTGCCAGCAGCGGGTTCGCCGAGGGGAATGAGCAGTTCTTC. Its protein is CASSGFAEGNEQFF.

This clonotype has just a few counts. This sequence joins TRBV2 and TRBJ2-1; no clear D. Per germline, CDR1 SNHLY and CDR2 FYNNEI. The CDR3 is 11 residues long. Trimming removed 6 bases from V and 12 bases from J, with 12 bases in between. Here the CDR3 reads CASRTSGTQFF. The CDR3 DNA sequence: TGTGCCAGCAGGACTTCGGGCACGCAGTTCTTC.

This rearrangement joins TRBV18 to TRBJ2-7, with D perhaps assigned TRBD1 or TRBD2 (5 bases each). Trimming shortened V by 6 bases and J by 6 bases, and 15 bases separated the two germline ends. CDR3 size: 13 residues. Per the germline V gene, CDR1 is KGHSH and CDR2 is LQKENI. CDR3 sequence reads: CASSFGTSVEQYF. The CDR3 bases are TGTGCCAGCTCTTTCGGGACCTCTGTCGAGCAGTACTTC.

The chain is built from TRBV7-3 and TRBJ1-1, with D hard to call. V was cut by 7 bases and J by 1 base, with 10 bases left in between. The CDR3 runs to 13 residues. CDR1 and CDR2 (germline): SGHTA, FQGTGA. The CDR3 protein is CASNVGSNTEAFF. The CDR3, as DNA: TGTGCCAGCAACGTGGGGTCGAACACTGAAGCTTTCTTT.

This clonotype was detected only a few times. The chain combines TRBV29-1 with TRBJ2-7; 7 bases map to TRBD2. The CDR3 runs 13 residues. Trimming removed 7 bases from V and 2 bases from J; junction bases left unmatched: 8. Germline values: CDR1 SQVTM, CDR2 ANQGSEA. This chain's CDR3 is CSAFGGGTYEQYF. The CDR3 bases are TGCAGCGCCTTTGGGGGGGGTACCTACGAGCAGTACTTC.

This clonotype occurred a few times. This chain joins TRBV2 and TRBJ2-7; either TRBD1 or TRBD2 may supply D (5 bases each). This CDR3 contains 13 residues. CDR1 SNHLY and CDR2 FYNNEI come from the germline V gene. The V end lost 4 bases, the J end lost 3 bases, and 10 bases lay between the germline ends. This CDR3 is CASSGGAVYEQYF. As DNA, the CDR3 is TGTGCCAGCAGTGGAGGGGCCGTCTACGAGCAGTACTTC.

This clonotype was seen many times. The chain links TRBV6-1 to TRBJ2-3; tentative D call: TRBD2 (6 bases). Trimming took off 6 bases at V and 0 bases at J, with 22 bases between the two ends. The CDR3 consists of 18 residues. Germline values: CDR1 MNHNS, CDR2 SASEGT. CDR3 bases: TGTGCCAGCAGGGCGACCTGGGACGGGGGAACTAGCACAGATACGCAGTATTTT. It yields the protein CASRATWDGGTSTDTQYF.

This clonotype was seen a handful of times. The rearrangement uses TRBV4-3 and TRBJ2-5, with 8 bases lining up with TRBD2. This CDR3 has 17 amino acids. Germline CDR1 LGHNA, CDR2 YSLEER. V lost 2 bases to trimming and J lost 5 bases; unmatched junction nucleotides: 13. The DNA for the CDR3 is TGCGCCAGCAGCCAATGGGACCTAAGCGCTAGCGGGGAGACCCAGTACTTC. Residues: CASSQWDLSASGETQYF.

With respect to this clonotype: At one end the junction does not follow the germline gene, possibly because of a read error. The chain employs TRBV5-5 and TRBJ2-7; D is ambiguous. The CDR3 is made up of 12 amino acids. Germline lookup yields CDR1 SGHKS and CDR2 YYEKEE (reference sequence). The chain's CDR3 is CAGSFATGEQYF. CDR3 DNA: TGTGCCGGCAGCTTCGCTACTGGCGAGCAGTACTTC.

This chain joins TRBV7-3 and TRBJ1-6, with D tentatively TRBD1 (6 bases). Trimming left V 2 bases short and J 8 bases short, with 16 bases between. The CDR3 extends over 16 amino acids. Germline assignment: CDR1 SGHTA and CDR2 FQGTGA. CDR3 in amino acids: CASSLAGHGNDSPLHF. The CDR3 DNA reads as TGTGCCAGCAGCTTAGCGGGACACGGGAATGATTCACCCCTCCACTTT.

The rearrangement uses TRBV7-9 and TRBJ1-6, with D perhaps TRBD1 (6 bases). V lost 7 bases, J lost 8 bases, and 18 bases lay in between. The CDR3 runs 15 residues. CDR1 SEHNR and CDR2 FQNEAQ come from the germline V gene (reference sequence). The CDR3 region is CASNLGGFGDSPLHF. CDR3 DNA: TGTGCCAGCAACCTCGGGGGCTTTGGTGATTCACCCCTCCACTTT.